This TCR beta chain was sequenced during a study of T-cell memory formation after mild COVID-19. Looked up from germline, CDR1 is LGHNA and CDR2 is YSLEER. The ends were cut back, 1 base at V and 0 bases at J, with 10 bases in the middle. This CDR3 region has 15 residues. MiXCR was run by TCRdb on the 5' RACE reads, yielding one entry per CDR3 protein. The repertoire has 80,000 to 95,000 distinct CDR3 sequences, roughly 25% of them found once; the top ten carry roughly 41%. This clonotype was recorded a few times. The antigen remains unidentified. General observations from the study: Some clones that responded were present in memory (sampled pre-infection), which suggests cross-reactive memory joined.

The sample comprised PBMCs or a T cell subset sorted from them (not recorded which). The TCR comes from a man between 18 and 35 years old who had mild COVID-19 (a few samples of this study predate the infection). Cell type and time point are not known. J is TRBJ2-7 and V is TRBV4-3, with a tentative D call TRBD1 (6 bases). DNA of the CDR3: TGCGCCAGCAGCCAAGTTACAGGGAGCTCCTACGAGCAGTACTTC. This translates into CASSQVTGSSYEQYF.